These 5 T cell receptor beta chains were all obtained from the same sample, sequenced in a study of shared clonotypes between healthy human individuals (TCRdb year 2020). CD8 naive samples were CD45RO-negative cells positively selected for CCR7, giving a CD45RA+CCR7+ population that excluded TemRA cells. The library was built by means of the immunoSEQ multiplex PCR assay. The source is immuneACCESS, and TCRdb retained only in-frame sequences with V and J called. Part of the clones is not carried over; for the studies checked, unresolved V genes explain less than half of this, and the remainder is unexplained. The sample table records about 2 million clones; about 94% of these occur just once. Around 1.1% of the sample rests with the top ten. The sample was naive CD8+ T cells sorted from blood. The cell subset or site label of this sample denotes: CD45RA+CCR7+. The receptors were gathered from a man aged 18 to 29 in good health.

Note on this clone: This could be a read error, since a much larger clone is one nucleotide away. Distinct nucleotide sequences in the sample also encode this CDR3. CDR3: CASSFGYEQYF. The CDR3 nucleotides are TGTGCCAGCAGCTTCGGGTACGAGCAGTACTTC. The chain is built from TRBV5-6 and TRBJ2-7; D gene ambiguous. There are 11 residues in the CDR3. Germline-derived CDR1 and CDR2 are SGHDT and YYEEEE. Trimming pared 2 bases from V and 4 bases from J, leaving 4 bases between.

The V and J genes are TRBV2 and TRBJ2-7, with D uncertain. The germline V gene has CDR1 SNHLY and CDR2 FYNNEI. Trimming took off 7 bases at V and 0 bases at J, with 16 bases between the two ends. CDR3 length: 15 amino acids. The CDR3 DNA sequence: TGTGCCAGCAAGCTGAGCTCGGTGGGCTCCTACGAGCAGTACTTC. Translated, it gives CASKLSSVGSYEQYF.

The chain is built from TRBV29-1 and TRBJ2-1; 8 bases map to TRBD2. CDR1 and CDR2 (germline): SQVTM, ANQGSEA. CDR3 length: 18 amino acids. Germline trimming cut 2 bases from V and 5 bases from J; bases unmatched to any gene: 17. CDR3 region: CSVESGTRRGIGNNEQFF. The CDR3 DNA reads TGCAGCGTTGAATCGGGGACTAGGAGGGGAATAGGGAACAATGAGCAGTTCTTC.

V and J are TRBV10-3 and TRBJ2-7, with D uncertain. Between the trimmed V and J ends, which lost 6 bases and 2 bases, there was a span of 11 bases. The CDR3 sequence is 13 residues long. CDR1 and CDR2 from the germline V gene are ENHRY and SYGVKD. CDR3 sequence (DNA): TGTGCCATCAGCTCGGACGGGCCCTACGAGCAGTACTTC. It codes for CAISSDGPYEQYF.

This clone has just one count. CDR3 residues: CASSLGLGGESSYNEQFF. The CDR3, as DNA: TGTGCCAGCAGCTTAGGATTAGGCGGGGAGAGCTCCTACAATGAGCAGTTCTTC. V gene TRBV7-8 combines with J gene TRBJ2-1; perhaps TRBD2 as D (6 bases). Germline assignment: CDR1 SGHVS and CDR2 FQNEAQ. The ends were cut back, 1 base at V and 0 bases at J, with 16 bases in the middle. The CDR3 consists of 18 residues.